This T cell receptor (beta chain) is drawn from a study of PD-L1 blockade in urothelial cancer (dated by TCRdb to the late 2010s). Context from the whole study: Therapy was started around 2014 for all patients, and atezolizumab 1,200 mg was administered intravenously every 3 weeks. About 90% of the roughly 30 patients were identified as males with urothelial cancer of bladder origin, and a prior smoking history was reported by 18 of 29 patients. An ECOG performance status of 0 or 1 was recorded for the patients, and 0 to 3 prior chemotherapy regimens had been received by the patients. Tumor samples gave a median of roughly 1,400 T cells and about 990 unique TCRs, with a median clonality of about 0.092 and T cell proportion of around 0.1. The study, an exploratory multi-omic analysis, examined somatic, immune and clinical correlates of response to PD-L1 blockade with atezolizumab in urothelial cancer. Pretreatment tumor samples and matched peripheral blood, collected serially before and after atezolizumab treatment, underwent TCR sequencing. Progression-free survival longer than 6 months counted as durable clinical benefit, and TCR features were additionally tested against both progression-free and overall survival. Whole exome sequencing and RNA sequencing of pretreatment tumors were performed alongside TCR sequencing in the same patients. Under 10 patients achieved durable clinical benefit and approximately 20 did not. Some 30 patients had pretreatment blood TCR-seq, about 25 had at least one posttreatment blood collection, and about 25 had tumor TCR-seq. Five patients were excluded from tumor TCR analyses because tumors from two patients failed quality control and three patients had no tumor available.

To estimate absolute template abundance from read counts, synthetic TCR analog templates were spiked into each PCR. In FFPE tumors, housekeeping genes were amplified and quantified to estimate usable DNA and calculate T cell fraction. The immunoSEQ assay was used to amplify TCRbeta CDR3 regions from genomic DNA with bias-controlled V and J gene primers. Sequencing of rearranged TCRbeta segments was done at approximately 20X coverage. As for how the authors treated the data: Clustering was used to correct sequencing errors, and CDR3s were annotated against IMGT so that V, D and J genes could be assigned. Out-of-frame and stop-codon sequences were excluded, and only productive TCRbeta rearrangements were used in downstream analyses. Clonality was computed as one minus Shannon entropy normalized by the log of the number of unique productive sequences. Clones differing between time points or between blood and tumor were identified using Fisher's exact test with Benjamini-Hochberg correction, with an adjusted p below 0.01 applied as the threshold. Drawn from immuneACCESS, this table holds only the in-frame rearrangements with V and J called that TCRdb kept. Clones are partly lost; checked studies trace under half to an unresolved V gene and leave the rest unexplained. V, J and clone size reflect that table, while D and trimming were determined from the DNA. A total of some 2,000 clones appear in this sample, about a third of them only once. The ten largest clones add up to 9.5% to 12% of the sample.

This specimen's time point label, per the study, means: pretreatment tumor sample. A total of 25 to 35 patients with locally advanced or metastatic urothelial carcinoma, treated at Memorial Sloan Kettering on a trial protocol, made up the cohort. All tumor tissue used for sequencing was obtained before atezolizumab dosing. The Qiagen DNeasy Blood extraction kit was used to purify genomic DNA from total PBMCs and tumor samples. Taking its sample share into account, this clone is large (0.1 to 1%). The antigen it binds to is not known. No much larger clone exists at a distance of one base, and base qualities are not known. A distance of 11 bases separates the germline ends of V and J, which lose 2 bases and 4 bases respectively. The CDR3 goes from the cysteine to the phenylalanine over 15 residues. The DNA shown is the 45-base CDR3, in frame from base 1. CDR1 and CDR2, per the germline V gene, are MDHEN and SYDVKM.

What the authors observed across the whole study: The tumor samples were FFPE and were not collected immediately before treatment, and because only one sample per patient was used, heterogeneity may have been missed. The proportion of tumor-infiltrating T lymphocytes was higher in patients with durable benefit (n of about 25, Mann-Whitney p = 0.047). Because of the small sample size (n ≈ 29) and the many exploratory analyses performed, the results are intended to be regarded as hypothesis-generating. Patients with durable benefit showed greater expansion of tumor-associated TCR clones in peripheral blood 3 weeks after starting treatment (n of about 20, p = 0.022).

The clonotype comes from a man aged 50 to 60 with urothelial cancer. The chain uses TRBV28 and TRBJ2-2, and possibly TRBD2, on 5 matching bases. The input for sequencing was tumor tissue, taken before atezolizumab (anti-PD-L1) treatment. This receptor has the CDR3 CASSLPERSTGELFF. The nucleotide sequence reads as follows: TGTGCCAGCAGTTTACCCGAGCGGAGCACCGGGGAGCTGTTTTTT.